The 9 T cell receptor beta chains below come from one sample, sequenced in a study of T cell changes during pregnancy in multiple sclerosis. Assay: immunoSEQ multiplex PCR; the TCRdb copy retains only in-frame clones and omits some. This table has 40,000 to 55,000 clones, approximately 91% appearing once. Sequences were derived from CD4+ T cells from peripheral blood mononuclear cells, sampled after pregnancy. The receptors here all came from a female donor in good health, enrolled as a control in a pregnancy study.

The V call is TRBV7-2, the J call TRBJ2-3, with TRBD2 as a possible D gene (5 bases). Germline-derived CDR1 and CDR2 are SGHTA and FQGNSA. Trimming stripped 2 bases from V and 9 bases from J, with 12 bases between. The CDR3 sequence is 13 residues long. CDR3 in DNA: TGTGCCAGCAGCTTAACTAGTTTGCAAACGCAGTATTTT. Protein product: CASSLTSLQTQYF.

This clone was detected only once. The V and J genes are TRBV9 and TRBJ1-4; D not resolved. The CDR3 runs 15 residues. Germline CDR1 is SGDLS and CDR2 is YYNGEE. V was shortened by 3 bases and J by 4 bases, with 13 bases between the two germline ends. The CDR3 DNA reads TGTGCCAGCAGCGATGGCGGGAGCATTAATGAAAAACTGTTTTTT. Protein: CASSDGGSINEKLFF.

V is TRBV6-6 and J is TRBJ2-2; the D gene is possibly TRBD1 (5 bases). Germline assignment: CDR1 MNHNY and CDR2 SVGAGI (reference sequence). The CDR3 covers 14 residues. V lost 6 bases and J lost 7, with 15 bases in between. CDR3 in amino acids: CASRAGFILGELFF. The CDR3 DNA follows: TGTGCCAGCAGGGCAGGGTTCATCCTCGGGGAGCTGTTTTTT.

The CDR3 nucleotides read TGTGCCTGGAGTCCTCTGACAGGGGGAGGGGAAAAACTGTTTTTT. Translated, it gives CAWSPLTGGGEKLFF. The V gene is TRBV30, the J gene TRBJ1-4, with 9 bases fitting TRBD1. The CDR3 is 15 amino acids. Trimming cost V 2 bases and J 8 bases; bases outside gene matches: 9. The V gene's germline CDR1 is GTSNPN and CDR2 SVGIG (reference sequence).

This chain joins TRBV6-1 and TRBJ1-2, with 9 bases aligning to TRBD1. CDR1 is MNHNS and CDR2 is SASEGT in the germline V gene. The CDR3 length is 15 residues. Losses at the gene ends were 3 bases for V and 2 bases for J; bases not matched to a gene: 4. Written as DNA, the CDR3 is TGTGCCAGCAGTGAGGGACAGGGATCCAACTATGGCTACACCTTC. Translated: CASSEGQGSNYGYTF.

The genes are TRBV11-3 and TRBJ1-1; D is unresolved. CDR1 is SGHNT and CDR2 is YENEEA in the germline V gene. CDR3 length: 13 residues. V was trimmed by 5 bases and J by 1 base, leaving 8 bases between them. CDR3 DNA sequence: TGTGCCAGCAGCACTTCAGGGAACACTGAAGCTTTCTTT. It specifies CASSTSGNTEAFF.

The chain combines TRBV5-1 with TRBJ1-1, with D perhaps TRBD1 (5 bases). Trimming stripped 4 bases from V and 0 bases from J, with 25 bases between. This CDR3 region has 19 residues. Germline assignment: CDR1 SGHRS and CDR2 YFSETQ. CDR3 in amino acids: CASSPQAGGNRFMNTEAFF. Written as DNA, the CDR3 is TGCGCCAGCAGCCCACAAGCGGGGGGGAACAGATTCATGAACACTGAAGCTTTCTTT.

The chain joins TRBV7-9 to TRBJ2-3, with 9 bases identical to TRBD2. CDR1 SEHNR and CDR2 FQNEAQ come from the germline V gene (reference sequence). Germline trimming cut 2 bases from V and 5 bases from J; bases unmatched to any gene: 8. This CDR3 is 16 amino acids long. CDR3: CASSLIAGGPGDTQYF. The DNA of the CDR3 is TGTGCCAGCAGCTTAATTGCGGGGGGGCCGGGAGATACGCAGTATTTT.

In this sample, this clone turned up once. The rearrangement links TRBV21-1 to TRBJ1-5; the table's D call, TRBD1, has no DNA check behind it. TRBV21-1 is shown as a pseudogene. The CDR3 runs 24 residues. CDR3 protein: CASSKSGTGVRSGVRLGSNQPQHF. The CDR3 nucleotides read TGTGCCAGCAGCAAATCCGGGACAGGGGTGCGTTCAGGGGTAAGGCTGGGAAGCAATCAGCCCCAGCATTTT.